This T cell receptor beta chain was identified in a study of cytomegalovirus exposure and HLA in healthy donors. The overall study: Out of fewer than 400 genotyped donors, 81% belonged to the Caucasian-associated ancestry cluster. Overall study results and limits: A highly shared variant cluster was judged a likely technical artifact. The study listed approximately 160 cytomegalovirus-associated TCR beta chains.

Those who donated were healthy bone marrow donors. V dropped 5 bases and J dropped 10; count of bases not matched to a gene: 10. Germline assignment: CDR1 MNHEY and CDR2 SVGAGI. The CDR3 has 14 residues. A note on this clone: What it recognizes is unknown.

Researchers ran the PCR with 60 Vbeta and 13 Jbeta primers. Sequencing was performed with immunoSEQ multiplex PCR; in TCRdb, only in-frame clones are kept and a portion is missing. The table shows 100,000 to 150,000 clones, with about 80% occurring only once. Sequenced material: PBMCs. The receptor's source is a man aged 30-40 years in good health and CMV-seropositive. This chain connects TRBV6-5 to TRBJ1-4; 7 bases are shared with TRBD1. CDR3 region: CASSTRQGEVKLFF. For the CDR3, the DNA is TGTGCCAGCAGTACCCGACAGGGCGAGGTAAAACTGTTTTTT.